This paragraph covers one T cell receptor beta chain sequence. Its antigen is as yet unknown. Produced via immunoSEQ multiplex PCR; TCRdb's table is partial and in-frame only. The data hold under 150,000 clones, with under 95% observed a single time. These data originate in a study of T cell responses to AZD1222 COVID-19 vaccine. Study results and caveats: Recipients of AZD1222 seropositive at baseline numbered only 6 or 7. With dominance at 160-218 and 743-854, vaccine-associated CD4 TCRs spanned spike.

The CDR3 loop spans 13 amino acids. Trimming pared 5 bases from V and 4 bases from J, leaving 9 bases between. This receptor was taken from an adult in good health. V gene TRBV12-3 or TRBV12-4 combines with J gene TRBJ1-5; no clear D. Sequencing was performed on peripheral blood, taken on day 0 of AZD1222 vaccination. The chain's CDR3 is CASSNPLNQPQHF. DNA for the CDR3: TGTGCCAGCAGTAACCCACTGAATCAGCCCCAGCATTTT.